Below are 14 T cell receptor beta chains sequenced from a single sample in a study of early T cells in non-severe SARS-CoV-2 infection. TCRdb processed the 5' RACE reads anew with MiXCR; each CDR3 protein has one entry. The sample includes some 100,000 distinct CDR3 sequences, around 15% of them seen just once. Sample: whole blood. Receptors were obtained from an adult who was a healthcare worker with PCR-confirmed SARS-CoV-2 infection or an uninfected control (not recorded which).

This clonotype has only a few counts. The V call is TRBV11-2, the J call TRBJ2-2, with D possibly matching TRBD1 (6 bases). The CDR3 is 17 residues long. V was shortened by 4 bases and J by 2 bases, with 17 bases between the two germline ends. Germline loops: CDR1 SGHAT, CDR2 FQNNGV. CDR3 sequence: CASSSPGTPGNTGELFF. CDR3 in DNA: TGTGCCAGCAGCTCTCCCGGGACACCGGGAAACACCGGGGAGCTGTTTTTT. Complete variable domain (other parts from reference TRBV11-2 and TRBJ2-2): EAGVAQSPRYKIIEKRQSVAFWCNPISGHATLYWYQQILGQGPKLLIQFQNNGVVDDSQLPKDRFSAERLKGVDSTLKIQPAKLEDSAVYLCASSSPGTPGNTGELFFGEGSRLTVL.

This chain connects TRBV2 to TRBJ2-2; a weak D match, TRBD2 (6 bases). Trimming took off 8 bases at V and 6 bases at J, with 19 bases between the two ends. The CDR3 totals 15 residues. Germline V gene data show CDR1 as SNHLY and CDR2 as FYNNEI. CDR3 nucleotide sequence: TGTGCCAGCCGGATGGCAGGGCGGGGCGCCGGGGAGCTGTTTTTT. This gives the protein CASRMAGRGAGELFF.

As concerns this clonotype: Possible read error: a much larger clone is one base away. The chain employs TRBV5-6 and TRBJ2-2; no firm D call. Germline lookup yields CDR1 SGHDT and CDR2 YYEEEE. CDR3 length equals 16 residues. CDR3 residues: CTSSSWKGGNTGELFF. CDR3 DNA: TGTACCAGCAGCTCATGGAAGGGCGGCAACACCGGGGAGCTGTTTTTT.

This clonotype has only a few counts. The gene calls are TRBV6-1 and TRBJ2-1, with 12 positions matching TRBD2. The CDR3 extends over 14 amino acids. After removal of 4 bases from V and 7 bases from J, the junction contained 2 bases not matched to a gene. Germline V CDR1 and CDR2: MNHNS, SASEGT. The CDR3 coding sequence is TGTGCCAGCAGTGTTCTAGCGGGGGGGAATGAGCAGTTCTTC. This translates into CASSVLAGGNEQFF.

This clonotype was seen repeatedly, ten times or more. CDR3 bases: TGCGCCAGCAGCTTGGACCTGTCGGAAGATACGCAGTATTTT. It encodes CASSLDLSEDTQYF. This chain uses TRBV5-1 with TRBJ2-3; D is undetermined. The ends were cut back, 0 bases at V and 5 bases at J, with 10 bases in the middle. The germline V gene has CDR1 SGHRS and CDR2 YFSETQ. There are 14 residues in the CDR3.

Relative to its sample, this clonotype is medium-sized. The chain links TRBV11-1 to TRBJ2-1; D not certain. Per the germline V gene, CDR1 is SGHAT and CDR2 is FQDESV (reference sequence). V was pared by 1 base and J by 9 bases, with 10 bases between. The CDR3 is made up of 13 amino acids. In DNA form, the CDR3 reads TGTGCCAGCAGCTTAGTTGTGGGTAGTGAGCAGTTCTTC. As protein: CASSLVVGSEQFF.

This clonotype was recorded at least ten times. The V call is TRBV5-1, the J call TRBJ2-1; D is unclear. The CDR3 consists of 15 residues. The V gene lost 1 base and the J gene lost 0 bases, with 8 bases spanning the gap. Germline values: CDR1 SGHRS, CDR2 YFSETQ. This CDR3 reads CASSLYRSSYNEQFF. The CDR3 DNA follows: TGCGCCAGCAGCTTGTATCGGAGCTCCTACAATGAGCAGTTCTTC.

This clonotype has only a few counts. The genes are TRBV7-3 and TRBJ2-1; 11 bases align to TRBD2. Germline values: CDR1 SGHTA, CDR2 FQGTGA. The V gene end was trimmed by 5 bases and the J gene end by 6 bases; junction bases not matched to a gene: 12. The length of the CDR3 is 17 residues. The CDR3 spells CASSLLPLAGVSNEQFF. For the CDR3, the DNA is TGTGCCAGCAGCCTACTACCACTAGCGGGGGTGTCCAATGAGCAGTTCTTC.

The V and J genes are TRBV5-4 and TRBJ2-3; 11 positions match TRBD2. V dropped 4 bases and J dropped 5; count of bases not matched to a gene: 9. Germline CDR1 and CDR2: SGHNT and YYREEE (reference sequence). The CDR3 spans 16 residues. The chain's CDR3 is CASSKGTSGNLDTQYF. In DNA, the CDR3 is TGTGCCAGCAGCAAGGGGACTAGCGGCAATCTAGATACGCAGTATTTT.

This clonotype occurred a few times. The chain recombines TRBV30 with TRBJ1-1; D ambiguous. CDR1 and CDR2 (germline): GTSNPN, SVGIG (reference sequence). Trimming stripped 4 bases from V and 6 bases from J, with 24 bases between. CDR3 length: 16 residues. The CDR3 reads CAWISSAGGKVAEAFF. The CDR3 DNA reads TGTGCCTGGATTTCCAGCGCGGGAGGAAAGGTCGCTGAAGCTTTCTTT. Supplemented by reference TRBV30 and TRBJ1-1, the full variable domain reads SQTIHQWPATLVQPVGSPLSLECTVEGTSNPNLYWYRQAAGRGLQLLFYSVGIGQISSEVPQNLSASRPQDRQFILSSKKLLLSDSGFYLCAWISSAGGKVAEAFFGQGTRLTVV.

In this sample, this clonotype turned up a few times. V gene TRBV2 combines with J gene TRBJ2-3, with D possibly TRBD1 on 5 matching bases. Germline V lookup: CDR1 SNHLY, CDR2 FYNNEI. The CDR3 is made up of 11 amino acids. Trimming took off 4 bases at V and 12 bases at J, with 11 bases between the two ends. The CDR3 DNA sequence: TGTGCCAGCAGTGGGGGCAGGACCCAGTATTTT. It yields the protein CASSGGRTQYF.

This chain joins TRBV10-1 and TRBJ2-2, with D perhaps TRBD1 (5 bases). Per the germline V gene, CDR1 is WNHNN and CDR2 is SYGVQD (reference sequence). The CDR3 is 16 residues long. V lost 3 bases to trimming and J lost 5 bases, with 16 bases between them. The CDR3 region is CASSDNGRARTGELFF. DNA of the CDR3: TGCGCCAGCAGTGATAACGGCAGGGCTAGAACCGGGGAGCTGTTTTTT.

As regards this clonotype: The missing conserved phenylalanine or tryptophan at the end of this CDR3 makes a read error likely. The chain carries TRBV6-5 and TRBJ1-4; TRBD1 is a possible D gene (6 bases). V was trimmed by 5 bases and J by 6 bases, leaving 13 bases between them. Germline V gene lookup returns CDR1 MNHEY and CDR2 SVGAGI. This CDR3 region has 14 residues. CDR3: CASSARGRDEKLFL. In nucleotides, the CDR3 is TGTGCCAGCAGTGCCAGGGGAAGGGATGAAAAACTGTTTCTT.

This clonotype appeared a few times. V usage is TRBV5-1 and J usage is TRBJ1-1; D remains ambiguous. V dropped 2 bases and J dropped 4 bases, with 9 bases sitting between them. CDR3 length: 13 residues. The V gene's germline CDR1 is SGHRS and CDR2 YFSETQ. The CDR3 DNA is TGCGCCAGCAGCTTTACGGCGGGCACTGAAGCTTTCTTT. Translated: CASSFTAGTEAFF.